These 19 T cell receptor beta chains originate from one sample sequenced in a study of blood T cell repertoires in COVID-19. Some clones are missing from TCRdb's copy, which holds only in-frame ones; the method was immunoSEQ multiplex PCR. The data show roughly 96,000 clones, 75% to 85% seen once. Sequencing was done on a sample of peripheral blood. These receptors all stem from a man aged 55 to 70 with acute or convalescent COVID-19.

V and J are TRBV7-2 and TRBJ1-5, with TRBD1 matching 8 bases. Germline V gene lookup returns CDR1 SGHTA and CDR2 FQGNSA. The CDR3 loop spans 15 amino acids. The ends lost 5 bases at V and 6 bases at J; junction bases unmatched: 9. The CDR3 coding sequence is TGTGCCAGCAGCCTCGGACAGGGTGTCAGTCAGCCCCAGCATTTT. It translates to CASSLGQGVSQPQHF.

In DNA form, the CDR3 reads TGTGCCAGCAGTTACTCCCAGGGGCGCGGACAGCCCCAGCATTTT. The encoded protein is CASSYSQGRGQPQHF. J is TRBJ1-5 and V is TRBV6-2 or TRBV6-3; D possibly corresponds to TRBD1 (6 bases). The CDR3 spans 15 residues. V was pared by 0 bases and J by 7 bases, with 13 bases between. In germline, CDR1 is MNHEY, CDR2 SVGEGT.

The rearrangement links TRBV19 to TRBJ1-2, with D maybe TRBD1 (6 bases). Germline V gene lookup returns CDR1 LNHDA and CDR2 SQIVND (reference sequence). The germline V and J ends were trimmed by 5 bases and 1 base, with 17 bases remaining between them. The CDR3 sequence is 16 residues long. The CDR3: CASSGGTRRINYGYTF. Written as DNA, the CDR3 is TGTGCCAGTAGTGGTGGGACACGGAGAATTAACTATGGCTACACCTTC.

The V call is TRBV9, the J call TRBJ2-3, with D possibly matching TRBD2 (5 bases). This CDR3 is 15 amino acids long. CDR1 is SGDLS, CDR2 YYNGEE, per germline. The ends were cut back, 3 bases at V and 0 bases at J, with 11 bases in the middle. The CDR3 here is CASSAHEGSTDTQYF. The DNA for the CDR3 is TGTGCCAGCAGCGCCCACGAGGGCAGCACAGATACGCAGTATTTT.

The chain recombines TRBV12-3 or TRBV12-4 with TRBJ2-5; TRBD1 aligns across 9 bases. V shed 3 bases and J 7 bases; nucleotides not matched to a gene: 3. This CDR3 has 13 amino acids. CDR3: CASSLGQGRTQYF. CDR3 bases: TGTGCCAGCAGTTTGGGACAGGGAAGGACCCAGTACTTC.

This clone has only a few counts. This chain links TRBV19 with TRBJ2-3; TRBD2 matches 9 bases. After removal of 6 bases from V and 5 bases from J, the junction contained 9 bases not matched to a gene. The CDR3 totals 15 residues. From germline, CDR1 is LNHDA and CDR2 SQIVND (reference sequence). The CDR3 DNA sequence: TGTGCCAGTAGGGATTATAGCGGGGGTAAAGATACGCAGTATTTT. Its translation is CASRDYSGGKDTQYF.

This clone was detected once. The chain employs TRBV6-4 and TRBJ1-2; D perhaps matches TRBD1 (5 bases). Trimming took off 3 bases at V and 2 bases at J, with 13 bases between the two ends. The CDR3 consists of 15 residues. Germline loops: CDR1 MRHNA, CDR2 SNTAGT. For the CDR3, the DNA is TGTGCCAGCAGTGAGTGGGACGGAGGGAACTATGGCTACACCTTC. Residues: CASSEWDGGNYGYTF.

The rearrangement links TRBV24-1 to TRBJ2-5; 11 bases align to TRBD2. Germline-derived CDR1 and CDR2 are KGHDR and SFDVKD. V gave up 2 bases and J gave up 7 bases; unmatched junction bases: 8. CDR3 length equals 16 residues. CDR3 in amino acids: CATSDSSGGMLRTQYF. DNA for the CDR3: TGTGCCACCAGTGATTCTAGCGGGGGGATGCTCCGGACCCAGTACTTC.

This chain links TRBV29-1 with TRBJ1-1, with TRBD1 as a possible D gene (6 bases). In germline, CDR1 is SQVTM, CDR2 ANQGSEA. Trimming pared 8 bases from V and 0 bases from J, leaving 13 bases between. This CDR3 region has 13 residues. The CDR3 DNA reads TGCAGCATTAGGACAGTCATGAACACTGAAGCTTTCTTT. Translated, it gives CSIRTVMNTEAFF.

This chain uses TRBV25-1 with TRBJ1-2, with no clear D. Germline V gives CDR1 MGHDK, CDR2 SYGVNS. This CDR3 is built from 15 residues. V lost 3 bases to trimming and J lost 0 bases, with 11 bases between them. The CDR3 DNA follows: TGTGCCAGCAGTGACACAAACATGGCTAACTATGGCTACACCTTC. Its translation: CASSDTNMANYGYTF.

Notes on this clone: This could be a read error, since a much larger clone is one nucleotide away. The sample carries other DNA sequences with the same CDR3. The CDR3 DNA follows: TGTGCCAGCAGCCGGGGCACTGAAGCTTTCTTT. It specifies CASSRGTEAFF. The chain has TRBV5-6 and TRBJ1-1; D remains ambiguous. Germline V gene sequence: CDR1 SGHDT, CDR2 YYEEEE. The CDR3 is made up of 11 amino acids. The V end lost 4 bases, the J end lost 4 bases, and 5 bases lay between the germline ends.

J is TRBJ1-2 and V is TRBV3-1 (or the pseudogene TRBV3-2); D remains ambiguous. The germline V gene encodes CDR1 LGHDT and CDR2 YNNKEL (reference sequence). Trimming took off 3 bases at V and 4 bases at J, with 6 bases between the two ends. This CDR3 is built from 12 residues. The DNA of the CDR3 is TGTGCCAGCAGCCAGTCTATCTATGGCTACACCTTC. Translated, it gives CASSQSIYGYTF.

The chain employs TRBV7-2 and TRBJ1-1; 7 bases agree with TRBD1. J gave up 1 base and V 5 bases, and 4 bases lay outside the gene matches. Germline CDR1 reads SGHTA; CDR2 reads FQGNSA. The CDR3 sequence is 14 residues long. CDR3 DNA sequence: TGTGCCAGCAGCGTGACAGGGAGGAACACTGAAGCTTTCTTT. Its protein is CASSVTGRNTEAFF.

The rearrangement joins TRBV6-6 to TRBJ2-1; D is uncertain. V was pared by 4 bases and J by 7 bases, with 5 bases between. Germline V CDR1 and CDR2: MNHNY, SVGAGI (reference sequence). CDR3 length equals 11 residues. The DNA for the CDR3 is TGTGCCAGCAGTTCATCAAATGAGCAGTTCTTC. Amino acid sequence: CASSSSNEQFF.

The chain links TRBV6-5 to TRBJ2-7, with no clear D. Between the trimmed V and J ends, which lost 2 bases and 0 bases, there was a span of 11 bases. Germline CDR1 MNHEY, CDR2 SVGAGI. The CDR3 runs to 15 residues. CDR3 protein: CASSYPEASSYEQYV. CDR3 nucleotides: TGTGCCAGCAGTTACCCCGAAGCGAGCTCCTACGAGCAGTACGTC.

The chain carries TRBV24-1 and TRBJ1-2, with TRBD1 matching over 9 bases. The trim removed 3 bases at V and 4 bases at J, leaving 5 bases unmatched. CDR1 and CDR2 from the germline V gene are KGHDR and SFDVKD. The CDR3 contains 15 residues. The CDR3 coding sequence is TGTGCCACCAGTGATCCTACAGGGGGCAGCTATGGCTACACCTTC. The encoded protein is CATSDPTGGSYGYTF.

V and J are TRBV7-2 and TRBJ1-2; 7 bases fit TRBD1. Germline lookup yields CDR1 SGHTA and CDR2 FQGNSA. V lost 4 bases, J lost 2 bases, and 4 bases stayed unmatched. The CDR3 is 14 residues long. This chain's CDR3 is CASSWRTGNYGYTF. The CDR3 nucleotides are TGTGCCAGCAGCTGGCGGACAGGCAACTATGGCTACACCTTC.

This chain links TRBV5-4 with TRBJ2-7; 9 nucleotides match TRBD1. J was trimmed by 2 bases and V by 2 bases; bases with no gene match: 8. CDR3 length: 16 residues. CDR1 SGHNT and CDR2 YYREEE come from the germline V gene (reference sequence). The CDR3: CASSFTGTGKTYEQYF. The CDR3 DNA follows: TGTGCCAGCAGCTTTACCGGGACAGGGAAGACCTACGAGCAGTACTTC.

This sequence joins TRBV30 and TRBJ1-5; perhaps TRBD1 as D (5 bases). Trimming removed 5 bases from V and 4 bases from J, with 9 bases in between. The germline V gene has CDR1 GTSNPN and CDR2 SVGIG (reference sequence). This CDR3 has 12 amino acids. CDR3: CAWGEGNQPQHF. The CDR3 region has the DNA TGTGCCTGGGGGGAGGGGAATCAGCCCCAGCATTTT.